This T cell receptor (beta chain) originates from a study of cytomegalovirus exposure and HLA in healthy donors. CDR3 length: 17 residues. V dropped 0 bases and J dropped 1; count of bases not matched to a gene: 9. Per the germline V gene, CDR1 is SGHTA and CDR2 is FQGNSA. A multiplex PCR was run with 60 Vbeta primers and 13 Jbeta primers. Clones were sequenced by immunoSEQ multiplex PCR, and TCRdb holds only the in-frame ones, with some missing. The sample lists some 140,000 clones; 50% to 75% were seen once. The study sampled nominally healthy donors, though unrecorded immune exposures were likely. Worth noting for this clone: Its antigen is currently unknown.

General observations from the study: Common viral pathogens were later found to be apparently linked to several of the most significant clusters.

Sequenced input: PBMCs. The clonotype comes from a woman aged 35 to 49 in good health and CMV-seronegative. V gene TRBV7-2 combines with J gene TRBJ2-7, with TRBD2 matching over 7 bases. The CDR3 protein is CASSLASVLALSYEQYF. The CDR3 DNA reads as TGTGCCAGCAGCTTAGCGTCGGTACTAGCGCTTTCCTACGAGCAGTACTTC.